The rows below give T cell receptor beta chains drawn from one sample of a study of siplizumab effects on memory and regulatory T cells. Only in-frame clones appear in the TCRdb table, and some are missing; sequencing was by immunoSEQ multiplex PCR. Of 95,000 to 100,000 clones in the sample, over 90% were seen once. The source material was non-Treg CD4+ T cells sorted from blood. Receptors were obtained from a human donor in good health. CDR3s include the opening cysteine and the closing phenylalanine or tryptophan. D genes are given only for firm matches. Expanded clones get a size class; other rows say once, few or many, or leave the size out.

>once|.|TRBJ2-2|TRBV9
TGTGCCAGCAGCATCGACGGTGTGGGGACCGGGGAGCTGTTTTTT
CASSIDGVGTGELFF
>.|.|TRBJ2-4|TRBV2
TGTGCCAGCAGTGAAGGCCCCCCGAGGGCAGCTTTAAACATTCAGTACTTC
CASSEGPPRAALNIQYF
>.|.|TRBJ1-1|TRBV29-1
TGCAGCGTTGAAGGACAAAGGAACACTGAAGCTTTCTTT
CSVEGQRNTEAFF
>.|TRBD2|TRBJ2-3|TRBV18
TGTGCCAGCTCACCACCTAGCGGGAGGTTTACGCAGTATTTT
CASSPPSGRFTQYF
>once|.|TRBJ1-2|TRBV6-1
TGTGCCAGCAGTGACCGTAGGGGCGGCTATGGCTACACCTTC
CASSDRRGGYGYTF
>.|.|TRBJ2-5|TRBV20-1
TGCAGTGTCACACCTAAAGAGACCCAGTACTTC
CSVTPKETQYF
>.|.|TRBJ2-2|TRBV18
TGTGCCAGCTCACCGGGGAGGAGTTACACCGGGGAGCTGTTTTTT
CASSPGRSYTGELFF
>.|.|TRBJ1-5|TRBV9
TGTGCCAGCAGCCCCCGCGGGGACCAGCCCCAGCATTTT
CASSPRGDQPQHF
>.|.|TRBJ1-4|TRBV18
TGTGCCAGCTCCTCCACGGAGAACCTAAATGAAAAACTGTTTTTT
CASSSTENLNEKLFF
>.|.|TRBJ1-5|TRBV6-5
TGTGCCAGCAAAAAACAGGGTCTCAATCAGCCCCAGCATTTT
CASKKQGLNQPQHF